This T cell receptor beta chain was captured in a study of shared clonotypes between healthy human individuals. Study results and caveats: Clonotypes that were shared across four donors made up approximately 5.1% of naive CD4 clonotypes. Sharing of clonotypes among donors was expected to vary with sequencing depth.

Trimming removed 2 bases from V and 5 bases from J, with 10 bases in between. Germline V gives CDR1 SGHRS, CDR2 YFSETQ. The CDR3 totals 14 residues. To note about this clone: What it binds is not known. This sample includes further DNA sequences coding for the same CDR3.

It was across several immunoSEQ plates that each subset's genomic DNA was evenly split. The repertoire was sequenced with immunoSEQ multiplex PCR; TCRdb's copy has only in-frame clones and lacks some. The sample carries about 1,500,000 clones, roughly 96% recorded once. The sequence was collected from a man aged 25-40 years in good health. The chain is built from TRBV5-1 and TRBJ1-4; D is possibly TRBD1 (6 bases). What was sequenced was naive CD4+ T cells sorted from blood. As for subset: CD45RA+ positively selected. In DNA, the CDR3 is TGCGCCAGCAGCTTAGGGGGGGCGAATGAAAAACTGTTTTTT. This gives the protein CASSLGGANEKLFF.